The T cell receptor (beta chain) under discussion was sequenced for a study of blood T cell repertoires in COVID-19. Across the whole study: Samples representing acute and convalescent COVID-19 were sourced from the United States, Italy and Spain. The cDNA or gDNA used as material had been derived from T cells, B-cell-depleted T cells, or PBMCs.

TCRdb's copy holds only in-frame clones and misses some; the assay was immunoSEQ multiplex PCR. The sample lists around 200,000 clones; about 90% were seen once. The sample holds a few counts of this clone. The trim removed 5 bases at V and 4 bases at J, leaving 4 bases unmatched. Germline V gene data show CDR1 as LNHDA and CDR2 as SQIVND (reference sequence). The CDR3 sequence is 14 residues long. The V gene is TRBV19, the J gene TRBJ1-4; 7 bases align to TRBD1. This sequence originates from a man between 35 and 55 years old with active or convalescent COVID-19. Sequences were obtained from peripheral blood. The CDR3 is CASSFPGGNEKLFF. CDR3 nucleotides: TGTGCCAGTAGTTTTCCAGGGGGTAATGAAAAACTGTTTTTT.